The source of this T cell receptor beta chain is a study of identifying expanded T cells in peripheral blood. Healthy donors had no documented immune events, such as infections, while sampled. The method was immunoSEQ multiplex PCR; TCRdb's version includes in-frame clones alone and lacks a portion of them. Among some 95,000 clones listed, roughly 86% were seen once. Study results and limitations: Across healthy donors, higher total template counts meant significantly greater roughly 2-week count variance. Differentially abundant clones: roughly 1.2 between replicates, 15 to 17 at around 14 days, around 19 at four.

As regards this clone: What it binds is not known.

Trimming pared 3 bases from V and 0 bases from J, leaving 6 bases between. The CDR3 runs to 14 residues. CDR1 is WSHSY, CDR2 SAAADI, per germline. The chain couples TRBV10-2 to TRBJ1-5; D is undetermined. This receptor was obtained from a person between 18 and 69 years old in good health. Source material: blood. This CDR3 reads CASSESSSNQPQHF. CDR3 in DNA: TGCGCCAGCAGTGAAAGTTCTAGCAATCAGCCCCAGCATTTT.